This record concerns one T cell receptor (beta chain) sequence. The CDR3 has 13 residues. Trimming pared 0 bases from V and 1 base from J, leaving 4 bases between. Germline V gene lookup returns CDR1 ENHRY and CDR2 SYGVKD. Sequencing used immunoSEQ multiplex PCR; TCRdb keeps in-frame clones, though not all of them. This table holds 60,000 to 75,000 clones, about 90% found once. These data come from a study of T cells after somatic rescue of genetic block. Sequenced sample: peripheral blood mononuclear cells (PBMCs). The rearrangement uses TRBV10-3 and TRBJ2-7; D is unresolved. The TCR was taken from a man aged 35 to 55. In nucleotides, the CDR3 is TGTGCCATCAGTGAGTCGTTATCCTACGAGCAGTACTTC. Protein sequence: CAISESLSYEQYF.